This T cell receptor (beta chain) was documented in a study of T-cell reconstitution after alpha-beta-depleted transplantation in children. The CDR3 loop spans 16 amino acids. Trimming took 6 bases from V and 0 from J, leaving 15 bases between them. Germline assignment: CDR1 DFQATT and CDR2 SNEGSKA (reference sequence). In this sample, this clonotype turned up a few times. TCRbeta library preparation incorporated unique molecular identifiers. One entry per CDR3 protein, called by TCRdb with MiXCR from the PCR reads. The profile covers 400,000 to 500,000 distinct CDR3 sequences, with approximately 11% appearing a single time and approximately 5% taken by the ten largest.

The sequence came from a human donor who donated a stem cell graft to a child with acute myeloid leukemia. Sequencing was performed on PBMCs from the stem cell graft donor, taken from the stem cell graft. The chain joins TRBV20-1 to TRBJ2-6; D possibly uses TRBD1 or TRBD2 (7 bases each). CDR3 protein: CSATRGRDSGANVLTF. The CDR3 DNA follows: TGCAGTGCCACCAGGGGGAGGGACTCTGGGGCCAACGTCCTGACTTTC.